The clone carrying this T cell receptor (beta chain) turned up a few times. What it binds is unknown. These data come from a study of beta chain features in type 1 diabetes. Study-level information: The study found patients and healthy donors alike in age, gender and cell yields.

V lost 8 bases and J lost 5; bases outside the gene matches: 5. This CDR3 is 14 amino acids long. Germline CDR1 and CDR2: MNHEY and SVGAGI. Researchers reported sorting CD4+ naive, central memory, regulatory and stem cell-like memory cells via CD45RO/CCR7/CD25/CD127/CD95/CD27. The entirety of the isolated RNA underwent reverse transcription, so expressed TCRB transcripts were sequenced. Survey-depth immunoSEQ sequencing was used for stem cell-like memory T cells. Produced via immunoSEQ multiplex PCR; TCRdb's table is partial and in-frame only. The table includes roughly 47,000 clones, around 40% detected once. Study results and limitations: Moderate yet significant TCRB CDR3 shortening was seen in Type 1 diabetes patients in all four CD4+ subsets.

The sequencing sample was made of stem cell memory CD4+ T cells from blood. The chain joins TRBV6-5 to TRBJ2-5; 13 bases are shared with TRBD2. The sequence came from a man aged 25 to 45 with type 1 diabetes. CDR3 in DNA: TGTGCCAGCCGACTAGCGGGAGGAAAGGAGACCCAGTACTTC. Translated, it gives CASRLAGGKETQYF.